A single TCR beta chain is shown here with its context. The V gene lost 2 bases and the J gene lost 2 bases, with 12 bases spanning the gap. Per the germline V gene, CDR1 is GTSNPN and CDR2 is SVGIG (reference sequence). This CDR3 has 14 amino acids. The assay was immunoSEQ multiplex PCR, and TCRdb's table has in-frame clones only and misses some. The table records about 83,000 clones, roughly 84% of them present only once. This sample was taken from a study of OX40 agonist ivuxolimab in advanced cancers. Study at large: Subjects had a mean age of around 60 years, with a range of roughly 20 to 79; roughly 80% were male.

The chain combines TRBV30 with TRBJ2-5; TRBD1 or TRBD2 may be the D gene (5 bases each). The TCR comes from an adult with an advanced solid tumor such as melanoma, head and neck, liver or kidney cancer. The source was CD4+ or CD8+ T cells sorted from blood, collected in a trial of the OX40 agonist ivuxolimab. The CDR3 protein is CAWSKPWGQETQYF. DNA of the CDR3: TGTGCCTGGAGTAAGCCCTGGGGGCAAGAGACCCAGTACTTC.